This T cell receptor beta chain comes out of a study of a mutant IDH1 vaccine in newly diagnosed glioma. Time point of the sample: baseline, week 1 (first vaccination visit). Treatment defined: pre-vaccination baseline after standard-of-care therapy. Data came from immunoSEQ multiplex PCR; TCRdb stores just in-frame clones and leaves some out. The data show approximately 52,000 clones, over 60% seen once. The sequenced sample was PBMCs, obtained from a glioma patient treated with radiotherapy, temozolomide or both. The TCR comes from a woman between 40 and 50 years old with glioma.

The DNA for the CDR3 is TGTGCCAGCAGCCTAAGACAGTTGAACACTGAAGCTTTCTTT. Translating gives CASSLRQLNTEAFF. The chain is built from TRBV14 and TRBJ1-1; a weak D match, TRBD1 (5 bases). The germline V gene encodes CDR1 SGHDN and CDR2 FVKESK. The ends were cut back, 4 bases at V and 0 bases at J, with 9 bases in the middle. This CDR3 is 14 amino acids long.